This T cell receptor beta chain was sequenced during a study of T cell clonotyping in hematopoietic cell transplantation. Study-wide findings and caveats: Broader posttransplant TCR repertoire diversity was predicted by graft donor and pretransplant recipient Inverse Simpson Index values.

Sequenced by immunoSEQ multiplex PCR; TCRdb stores in-frame clones only, minus some. Here the sample spans some 17,000 clones, approximately 87% being singletons. Comments on this clone: Its matching antigen is unknown.

The CDR3 sequence is 16 residues long. Trimming removed 0 bases at V and 9 bases at J, with 18 bases between. Germline assignment: CDR1 MNHNS and CDR2 SASEGT. The TCR originated in a man in his fifties in good health. Some clones in this sample may be carry-over from other donors' samples. The V call is TRBV6-1, the J call TRBJ1-5; D gene uncertain. The sequencing sample was made of peripheral blood mononuclear cells. The CDR3 DNA reads as TGTGCCAGCAGTGAAGCCCTTGGGTCCCCCCGCGGGCCCCAGCATTTT. Its protein product is CASSEALGSPRGPQHF.